These 31 T cell receptor beta chains were sequenced from one sample in a study of T-cell memory formation after mild COVID-19. Using its own MiXCR run on the 5' RACE reads, TCRdb lists one record per CDR3 protein. The repertoire holds about 290,000 distinct CDR3 sequences, with about 16% as singletons. The sample was PBMCs or a T cell subset sorted from them (not recorded which). The receptors originated from a man between 18 and 35 years old who had mild COVID-19 (a few samples of this study predate the infection). Cell type and time point are not known.

This clonotype appeared a few times. This chain uses TRBV7-2 with TRBJ2-7; a possible D gene is TRBD2 (6 bases). V was clipped by 4 bases and J by 6 bases, with 13 bases between them. The CDR3 covers 13 residues. Looked up from germline, CDR1 is SGHTA and CDR2 is FQGNSA. The CDR3: CASSSRAGFEQYV. DNA for the CDR3: TGTGCCAGCAGCTCCCGCGCGGGGTTCGAGCAGTACGTC.

The table lists this clonotype with a few counts. The rearrangement uses TRBV12-3 or TRBV12-4 and TRBJ1-2; weak D call: TRBD1 (6 bases). The CDR3 has 14 amino acids. V gave up 5 bases and J gave up 7 bases, with 17 bases separating them. The CDR3 protein is CASSRGGVLSGYTF. The CDR3 bases are TGTGCCAGCAGTCGAGGGGGGGTGTTGAGTGGCTACACCTTC.

J is TRBJ2-3 and V is TRBV12-3 or TRBV12-4; the D is unclear. V dropped 7 bases and J dropped 4 bases, with 15 bases sitting between them. The CDR3 spans 14 residues. This CDR3 is CASNTGSPPDTQYF. The CDR3 DNA follows: TGTGCCAGCAATACCGGGTCGCCTCCAGATACGCAGTATTTT.

The CDR3: CASNQGSPIEETQYF. Written as DNA, the CDR3 is TGTGCCAGCAACCAAGGGTCCCCGATCGAAGAGACCCAGTACTTC. The chain recombines TRBV2 with TRBJ2-5; D not resolved. The germline gives CDR1 SNHLY, CDR2 FYNNEI. The CDR3 runs to 15 residues. Trimming took 7 bases from V and 3 from J, leaving 18 bases between them.

In this sample, this clonotype turned up many times. V usage is TRBV5-1 and J usage is TRBJ2-6, with D possibly matching TRBD2 (6 bases). The V end was cut by 0 bases, the J end by 0 bases, with 7 bases between. The germline V gene has CDR1 SGHRS and CDR2 YFSETQ. This CDR3 is built from 16 residues. The CDR3 sequence: CASSLVGSSGANVLTF. The CDR3, as DNA: TGCGCCAGCAGCTTGGTCGGGAGCTCTGGGGCCAACGTCCTGACTTTC.

In its sample, this clonotype was seen a few times. V is TRBV19 and J is TRBJ1-1, with D unresolved. With 6 bases removed from V and 4 bases from J, the gap between germline ends came to 15 bases. This CDR3 has 14 amino acids. In germline, CDR1 is LNHDA, CDR2 SQIVND (reference sequence). The CDR3 nucleotides are TGTGCCAGTAGGGGGATCGGCTTCGCCACTGAAGCTTTCTTT. This encodes CASRGIGFATEAFF.

This rearrangement joins TRBV7-2 to TRBJ1-2; no clear D. CDR3 length: 13 residues. CDR1 is SGHTA and CDR2 is FQGNSA in the germline V gene. V shed 1 base and J shed 8 bases, with 11 bases lying between them. The CDR3 sequence is CASSLGEGRGYTF. The CDR3 DNA sequence: TGTGCCAGCAGCTTAGGGGAGGGAAGAGGCTACACCTTC.

This chain links TRBV6-6 with TRBJ2-7; D gene unclear. The CDR3 runs 12 residues. From germline, CDR1 is MNHNY and CDR2 SVGAGI (reference sequence). Trimming took 6 bases from V and 0 from J, leaving 6 bases between them. The DNA of the CDR3 is TGTGCCAGCAGAGAGGACTCCTACGAGCAGTACTTC. This sequence encodes CASREDSYEQYF.

In this sample, this clonotype turned up a few times. The chain combines TRBV6-6 with TRBJ1-5; D is unresolved. Between the trimmed V and J ends, which lost 7 bases and 4 bases, there was a span of 11 bases. This CDR3 is 13 amino acids long. Per the germline V gene, CDR1 is MNHNY and CDR2 is SVGAGI (reference sequence). This chain's CDR3 is CASTAGPNQPQHF. The CDR3 DNA follows: TGTGCCAGCACCGCGGGTCCTAATCAGCCCCAGCATTTT.

This clonotype was detected many times. CDR3 protein: CSADGGRYTEAFF. CDR3 DNA: TGCAGTGCTGACGGGGGGCGTTACACTGAAGCTTTCTTT. The chain uses TRBV20-1 and TRBJ1-1; D might be TRBD1 (6 bases). The germline CDR1 and CDR2 sequences are DFQATT and SNEGSKA (reference sequence). The CDR3 sequence is 13 residues long. Trimming took 5 bases from V and 3 from J, leaving 13 bases between them.

There are a few counts of this clonotype. The V call is TRBV20-1, the J call TRBJ2-7; 14 bases align to TRBD2. The CDR3 is 15 residues long. Germline CDR1 reads DFQATT; CDR2 reads SNEGSKA (reference sequence). V lost 6 bases to trimming and J lost 3 bases; unmatched junction nucleotides: 7. In nucleotides, the CDR3 is TGCAGTGCCCCCAGGACTAGCGGGGGGTACTACGAGCAGTACGTC. As protein: CSAPRTSGGYYEQYV.

The chain links TRBV7-9 to TRBJ1-1; 11 bases map to TRBD1. The V segment lost 6 bases and the J segment 3 bases; nucleotides outside the gene matches: 12. There are 17 residues in the CDR3. The germline V gene has CDR1 SEHNR and CDR2 FQNEAQ (reference sequence). The CDR3 DNA is TGTGCCAGCAGGACCGGGACAGGGGGTAGGCGGCACACTGAAGCTTTCTTT. It is translated as CASRTGTGGRRHTEAFF.

The chain has TRBV28 and TRBJ1-5; D remains ambiguous. Trimming took 8 bases from V and 0 from J, leaving 11 bases between them. The V gene's germline CDR1 is MDHEN and CDR2 SYDVKM. The length of the CDR3 is 14 residues. The CDR3 loop is CASGVINSNQPQHF. The CDR3, as DNA: TGTGCCAGCGGTGTCATCAATAGCAATCAGCCCCAGCATTTT.

This rearrangement joins TRBV7-2 to TRBJ2-1; no reliable D call. The CDR3 is 14 residues long. Germline CDR1 and CDR2: SGHTA and FQGNSA. The germline V and J ends were trimmed by 4 bases and 7 bases, with 14 bases remaining between them. The CDR3 sequence: CASSSSGLVNEQFF. The CDR3 DNA sequence: TGTGCCAGCAGCTCCTCAGGCCTGGTGAATGAGCAGTTCTTC.

The chain joins TRBV5-6 to TRBJ1-3; no clear D. V gave up 0 bases and J gave up 7 bases, with 8 bases separating them. The CDR3 covers 13 residues. CDR1 is SGHDT, CDR2 YYEEEE, per germline. As DNA, the CDR3 is TGTGCCAGCAGCTTGGCTACCAGGAACACCATATATTTT. Protein sequence: CASSLATRNTIYF.

The chain links TRBV10-3 to TRBJ2-3; D perhaps matches TRBD2 (6 bases). The CDR3 is 14 amino acids. Germline V gene data show CDR1 as ENHRY and CDR2 as SYGVKD. Deletions cut 10 bases from V and 2 bases from J, with 16 bases between. CDR3 loop: CATRGTLITDTQYF. DNA for the CDR3: TGTGCCACCCGCGGGACTTTAATCACAGATACGCAGTATTTT.

This clonotype has at least ten counts. The genes are TRBV7-9 and TRBJ2-1, with TRBD2 matching 7 bases. The germline V gene has CDR1 SEHNR and CDR2 FQNEAQ (reference sequence). The CDR3 is made up of 15 amino acids. V shed 2 bases and J 3 bases; nucleotides not matched to a gene: 4. The CDR3 loop is CASSLRAGVYNEQFF. The DNA for the CDR3 is TGTGCCAGCAGCTTACGGGCGGGGGTCTACAATGAGCAGTTCTTC. Looking up the rest from reference TRBV7-9 and TRBJ2-1 gives the full variable domain: DTGVSQNPRHKITKRGQNVTFRCDPISEHNRLYWYRQTLGQGPEFLTYFQNEAQLEKSRLLSDRFSAERPKGSFSTLEIQRTEQGDSAMYLCASSLRAGVYNEQFFGPGTRLTVL.

V gene TRBV18 combines with J gene TRBJ2-7; D is possibly TRBD2 (5 bases). Germline values: CDR1 KGHSH, CDR2 LQKENI. The CDR3 sequence is 16 residues long. V dropped 0 bases and J dropped 3 bases, with 15 bases sitting between them. The CDR3 sequence is CASSPPFRRRNYEQYV. In DNA form, the CDR3 reads TGTGCCAGCTCACCACCGTTCCGCAGGAGGAACTACGAGCAGTACGTC.

The V call is TRBV5-1, the J call TRBJ2-5, with D tentatively TRBD1 (5 bases). Germline CDR1 is SGHRS and CDR2 is YFSETQ. There are 13 residues in the CDR3. Trimming left V 2 bases short and J 5 bases short, with 10 bases between. The CDR3 region is CASSFIPGETQYF. The CDR3 nucleotides read TGCGCCAGCAGCTTTATCCCAGGGGAGACCCAGTACTTC.

This clonotype has a handful of counts. The rearrangement links TRBV28 to TRBJ1-5, with D unclear. This CDR3 is built from 12 residues. CDR1 is MDHEN and CDR2 is SYDVKM in the germline V gene. Trimming removed 3 bases from V and 6 bases from J, with 6 bases in between. CDR3 region: CASSLAFQPQHF. The CDR3 DNA reads as TGTGCCAGCAGTTTGGCGTTTCAGCCCCAGCATTTT.

The chain links TRBV7-2 to TRBJ2-7; TRBD2 agrees at 9 bases. CDR3 length: 16 residues. Germline V gene sequence: CDR1 SGHTA, CDR2 FQGNSA. V shed 0 bases, J shed 2 bases, and the junction held 5 bases outside the gene matches. The CDR3 DNA reads as TGTGCCAGCAGCTTAGCAAGCGGGGGGTCCCCCTACGAGCAGTACTTC. This codes for CASSLASGGSPYEQYF. The whole variable domain, remainder taken from reference TRBV7-2 and TRBJ2-7, is GAGVSQSPSNKVTEKGKDVELRCDPISGHTALYWYRQSLGQGLEFLIYFQGNSAPDKSGLPSDRFSAERTGGSVSTLTIQRTQQEDSAVYLCASSLASGGSPYEQYFGPGTRLTVT.

This clonotype occurred a few times. The chain carries TRBV7-9 and TRBJ1-6, with TRBD1 as a possible D gene (5 bases). Germline assignment: CDR1 SEHNR and CDR2 FQNEAQ (reference sequence). The CDR3 covers 13 residues. Trimming pared 9 bases from V and 7 bases from J, leaving 13 bases between. CDR3 in amino acids: CASTTAPNSPLHF. CDR3 DNA: TGTGCCAGTACGACAGCTCCAAATTCACCCCTCCACTTT. Full variable domain (outside the CDR3, taken from reference TRBV7-9 and TRBJ1-6): DTGVSQNPRHKITKRGQNVTFRCDPISEHNRLYWYRQTLGQGPEFLTYFQNEAQLEKSRLLSDRFSAERPKGSFSTLEIQRTEQGDSAMYLCASTTAPNSPLHFGNGTRLTVT.

The chain employs TRBV5-1 and TRBJ2-7, with D perhaps assigned TRBD1 or TRBD2 (5 bases each). The ends were cut back, 1 base at V and 5 bases at J, with 19 bases in the middle. This CDR3 comprises 16 residues. The V gene's germline CDR1 is SGHRS and CDR2 YFSETQ. CDR3 region: CASSLPGTAGAHEQYF. CDR3 DNA: TGCGCCAGCAGCTTGCCCGGGACGGCCGGGGCACACGAGCAGTACTTC.

This clonotype was seen more than once but under ten times. This sequence joins TRBV20-1 and TRBJ1-1; TRBD1 might be the D (5 bases). This CDR3 contains 14 residues. CDR1 is DFQATT and CDR2 is SNEGSKA in the germline V gene (reference sequence). Trimming shortened V by 1 base and J by 1 base, and 10 bases separated the two germline ends. The CDR3 is CSARAGTANTEAFF. The DNA of the CDR3 is TGCAGTGCTAGAGCCGGGACGGCGAACACTGAAGCTTTCTTT.

In its sample, this clonotype was seen a few times. This sequence joins TRBV11-2 and TRBJ2-3; possibly TRBD2 for D (6 bases). CDR1 is SGHAT and CDR2 is FQNNGV in the germline V gene. The CDR3 runs to 15 residues. The germline V and J ends were trimmed by 3 bases and 0 bases, with 10 bases remaining between them. CDR3 protein: CASSLSGLSTDTQYF. The CDR3 nucleotides are TGTGCCAGCAGCTTGAGCGGGCTAAGCACAGATACGCAGTATTTT.

The chain is built from TRBV4-3 and TRBJ2-7; possibly TRBD1 or TRBD2 for D (5 bases each). CDR1 is LGHNA and CDR2 is YSLEER in the germline V gene. V was pared by 3 bases and J by 0 bases, with 12 bases between. This CDR3 has 15 residues. The CDR3 here is CASSHSGAVSYEQYV. CDR3 bases: TGCGCCAGCAGCCACTCCGGGGCGGTCTCCTACGAGCAGTACGTC.

A few counts support this clonotype. The chain combines TRBV7-9 with TRBJ1-1, with a possible D match to TRBD1 (6 bases). Germline V gene sequence: CDR1 SEHNR, CDR2 FQNEAQ (reference sequence). The CDR3 totals 15 residues. With 5 bases removed from V and 1 base from J, the gap between germline ends came to 14 bases. The CDR3 region is CASSLLRGPNTEAFF. The CDR3 region has the DNA TGTGCCAGCAGCCTGCTCAGGGGTCCGAACACTGAAGCTTTCTTT.

The CDR3 protein is CATSEGMTGHNQPQHF. CDR3 DNA: TGTGCCACCAGTGAGGGGATGACAGGGCACAATCAGCCCCAGCATTTT. This chain connects TRBV24-1 to TRBJ1-5; 7 positions match TRBD1. Germline V CDR1 and CDR2: KGHDR, SFDVKD. The CDR3 extends over 16 amino acids. V lost 4 bases and J lost 3; bases outside the gene matches: 8.

This clonotype was seen more than once but under ten times. The CDR3 here is CASSQDRFGTSGHTDTQYF. The DNA of the CDR3 is TGTGCCAGCAGCCAAGATAGATTCGGGACTAGCGGCCACACAGATACGCAGTATTTT. The chain has TRBV3-1 and TRBJ2-3; 11 bases are shared with TRBD2. The ends lost 0 bases at V and 2 bases at J; junction bases unmatched: 10. Per the germline V gene, CDR1 is LGHDT and CDR2 is YNNKEL (reference sequence). The CDR3 consists of 19 residues.

The chain has TRBV20-1 and TRBJ1-6, with D possibly being TRBD1 (5 bases). The V and J ends lost 5 bases and 7 bases respectively, with 12 bases between them. CDR3 length: 13 amino acids. Germline CDR1 DFQATT, CDR2 SNEGSKA (reference sequence). The CDR3 nucleotides are TGCAGTGCTTCCCGGGACGACAATTCACCCCTCCACTTT. It codes for CSASRDDNSPLHF.

This chain connects TRBV20-1 to TRBJ2-5; D is perhaps TRBD2 (6 bases). CDR1 and CDR2 from the germline V gene are DFQATT and SNEGSKA (reference sequence). Trimming stripped 6 bases from V and 2 bases from J, with 16 bases between. The CDR3 loop spans 14 amino acids. DNA of the CDR3: TGCAGTGCCCATCGGGGGACGGGACAAGAGACCCAGTACTTC. Amino acids: CSAHRGTGQETQYF.